The entry below gives a single T cell receptor beta chain sequence along with its context. What it binds is not known. CD4+ cell separation produced CD45RA+ naive and CD45RA-negative memory subsets. The data are from a study of shared clonotypes between healthy human individuals. Study-level findings and limits: Blood was the only sampled material, and tissue repertoires likely differ. Estimated richness was generally greater in naive than memory subsets.

Original processing notes: For the immunoSEQ data, sequences were junction-only without quality scores, so filtering differed. Sequencing was performed with immunoSEQ multiplex PCR; in TCRdb, only in-frame clones are kept and a portion is missing. The DNA gave D and trimming, while V, J and clone size come from that table. The data contain over a million clones, approximately 98.5% of them singletons. Germline CDR1 is SGHTA and CDR2 is FQGNSA. The CDR3 consists of 14 residues. V shed 0 bases and J shed 5 bases, with 11 bases lying between them. The sequence was collected from a young man in good health. V is TRBV7-2 and J is TRBJ2-7; D might be TRBD2 (5 bases). The sample comprised naive CD4+ T cells sorted from blood. Described subset: CD45RA+ positively selected. This CDR3 is CASSLAGVKHEQYF. CDR3 DNA sequence: TGTGCCAGCAGCTTAGCGGGAGTGAAACACGAGCAGTACTTC.